The 4 T cell receptor beta chains listed next were all sequenced from one sample in a study of post-analysis software for immune sequencing data. Study outcomes and limitations: Relative to controls, patients had five TRBV segments at higher frequency, with TRBV5-6, TRBV5-1 and TRBV20-1 among these.

Unique molecular identifiers featured in each of the TCR beta cDNA libraries. TCRdb passed the PCR reads through MiXCR, listing each CDR3 protein once. Of roughly 700,000 distinct CDR3 sequences in the sample, about 27% were seen once. No cognate antigen is known for these TCRs. Material for sequencing was blood. These receptors originate from a girl between 5 and 17 years old with multiple sclerosis.

The V gene is TRBV12-3 or TRBV12-4, the J gene TRBJ2-7; TRBD2 matches at 9 bases. This CDR3 has 14 residues. The ends lost 1 base at V and 12 bases at J; junction bases unmatched: 10. CDR3 sequence: CASSLGGLARGAYF. In DNA form, the CDR3 reads TGTGCCAGCAGTTTAGGGGGACTAGCCAGGGGGGCGTACTTC.

This clonotype was observed a handful of times. V and J are TRBV29-1 and TRBJ2-1; D is ambiguous. Trimming shortened V by 1 base and J by 15 bases, and 7 bases separated the two germline ends. Per the germline V gene, CDR1 is SQVTM and CDR2 is ANQGSEA. CDR3 length equals 9 residues. The CDR3 sequence: CSVEVWPFF. In nucleotides, the CDR3 is TGCAGCGTTGAAGTATGGCCGTTCTTC.

The chain joins TRBV29-1 to TRBJ1-1; TRBD1 is a possible D gene (5 bases). This CDR3 has 15 amino acids. The germline V gene encodes CDR1 SQVTM and CDR2 ANQGSEA. V lost 6 bases and J 1 base, leaving 18 bases between the germline ends. CDR3 in amino acids: CSVQIIGHENTEAFF. CDR3 DNA sequence: TGCAGCGTCCAAATCATTGGACACGAGAACACTGAAGCTTTCTTT.

J is TRBJ2-5 and V is TRBV14, with D perhaps matching TRBD2 (5 bases). Germline V lookup: CDR1 SGHDN, CDR2 FVKESK. The ends were cut back, 0 bases at V and 12 bases at J, with 17 bases in the middle. The CDR3 has 14 amino acids. CDR3 sequence (DNA): TGTGCCAGCAGCCAAGATATCTCCGGAGGTGGGAAGTACTTC. Its translation is CASSQDISGGGKYF.